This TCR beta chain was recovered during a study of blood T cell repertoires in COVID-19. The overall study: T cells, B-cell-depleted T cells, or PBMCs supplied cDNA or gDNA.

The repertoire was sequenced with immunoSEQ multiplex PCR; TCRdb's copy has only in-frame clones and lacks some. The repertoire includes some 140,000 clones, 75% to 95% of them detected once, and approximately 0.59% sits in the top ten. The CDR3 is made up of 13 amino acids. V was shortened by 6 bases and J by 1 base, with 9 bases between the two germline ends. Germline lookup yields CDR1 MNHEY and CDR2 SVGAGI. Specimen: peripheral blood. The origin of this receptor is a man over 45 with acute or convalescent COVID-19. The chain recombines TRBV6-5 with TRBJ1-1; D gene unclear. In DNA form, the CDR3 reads TGTGCCAGCAGCCCCGAGAGGAACACTGAAGCTTTCTTT. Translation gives CASSPERNTEAFF.